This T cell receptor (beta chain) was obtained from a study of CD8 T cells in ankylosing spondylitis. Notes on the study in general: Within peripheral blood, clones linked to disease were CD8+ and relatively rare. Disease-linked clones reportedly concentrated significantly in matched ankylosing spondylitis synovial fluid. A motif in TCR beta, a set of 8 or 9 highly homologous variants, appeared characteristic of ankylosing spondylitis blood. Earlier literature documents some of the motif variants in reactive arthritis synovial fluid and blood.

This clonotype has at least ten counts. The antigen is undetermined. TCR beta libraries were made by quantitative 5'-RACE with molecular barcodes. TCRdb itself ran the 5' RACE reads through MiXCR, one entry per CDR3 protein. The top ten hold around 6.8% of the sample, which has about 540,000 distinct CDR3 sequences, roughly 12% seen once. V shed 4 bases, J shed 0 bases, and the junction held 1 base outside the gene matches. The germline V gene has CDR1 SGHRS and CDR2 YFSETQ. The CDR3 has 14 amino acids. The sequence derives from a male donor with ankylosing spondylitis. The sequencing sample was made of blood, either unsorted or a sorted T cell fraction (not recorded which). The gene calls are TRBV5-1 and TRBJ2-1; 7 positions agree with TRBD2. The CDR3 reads CASSQRDSYNEQFF. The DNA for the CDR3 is TGCGCCAGCAGCCAGCGGGACTCCTACAATGAGCAGTTCTTC.